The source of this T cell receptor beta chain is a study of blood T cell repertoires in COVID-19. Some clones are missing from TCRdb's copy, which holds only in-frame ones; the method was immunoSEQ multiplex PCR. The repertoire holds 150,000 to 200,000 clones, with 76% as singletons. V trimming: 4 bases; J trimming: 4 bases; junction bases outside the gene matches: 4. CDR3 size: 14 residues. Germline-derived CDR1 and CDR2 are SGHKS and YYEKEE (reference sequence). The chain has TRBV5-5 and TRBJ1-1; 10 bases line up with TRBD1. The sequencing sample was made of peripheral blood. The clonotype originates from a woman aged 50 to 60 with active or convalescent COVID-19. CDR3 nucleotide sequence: TGTGCCAGCAGCCCGGGGACAGGGGTCACTGAAGCTTTCTTT. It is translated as CASSPGTGVTEAFF.